This TCR beta chain was identified during a study of T-cell memory formation after mild COVID-19. Study details: Largely donor-specific TCR clusters were found.

The TCR alpha and TCR beta cDNA libraries, bearing sample barcodes and UMIs, were generated by 5'RACE using constant-segment primers. Each CDR3 protein is one row after TCRdb ran MiXCR on the 5' RACE reads. The repertoire has about 240,000 distinct CDR3 sequences, 7.5% to 10% of them found once; the top ten carry 22%. The CDR3 spans 14 residues. V dropped 7 bases and J dropped 4; count of bases not matched to a gene: 7. Overall study findings and caveats: Researchers found some responding clones in pre-infection memory, a sign that cross-reactive memory joined. Contracting clones localized mainly to CM and EM when CD4+ and mainly to EMRA when CD8+.

Comments on this clonotype: The antigen is undetermined.

Sequencing was done on a sample of PBMCs or a T cell subset sorted from them (not recorded which). The rearrangement joins TRBV12-3 or TRBV12-4 to TRBJ2-1; TRBD2 aligns across 7 bases. The receptor was derived from a man in his late teens or twenties who had mild COVID-19 (a few samples of this study predate the infection). Cell type and time point are not known. CDR3 DNA: TGTGCCAGCACCTGGGGGGGGGGGTACAATGAGCAGTTCTTC. Protein sequence: CASTWGGGYNEQFF.